These T cell receptor beta chains were read from a single sample in a study of control samples from healthy donors and cancer patients. Profiling relied on immunoSEQ multiplex PCR, and the TCRdb table lists in-frame clones only, not all of them. The table shows more than 95,000 clones, with 80% to 90% occurring only once. Sequencing was performed on blood. These receptor sequences come from a woman aged 45-65 years in good health. CDR3s include the opening cysteine and the closing phenylalanine or tryptophan. A D gene is named only where the DNA matches it firmly. Clone size is not always given. Where it is, it says once, few, many or a class for expanded clones.

TGTGCCAGCACCCAAAGCGGGAGGGCCGTCTACGAGCAGTACTTC | CASTQSGRAVYEQYF | TRBD2 | TRBJ2-7 | TRBV11-3 | .
TGTGCCAGCCTCGTTGGTAGCGGGGAGTTCGAGCAGTACTTC | CASLVGSGEFEQYF | TRBD2 | TRBJ2-7 | TRBV6-9 | .
TGTGCCAGCAGCTTAGCGGGGACAGGGCTCAATGAGCAGTTCTTC | CASSLAGTGLNEQFF | TRBD1 | TRBJ2-1 | TRBV7-2 | once
TGTGCCAGTAGTATTAGGGGTGGGGGGGGACACAATGAGCAGTTCTTC | CASSIRGGGGHNEQFF | TRBD2 | TRBJ2-1 | TRBV19 | .
TGTGCCACCAGTGATTTGGACAGTTCCCCCTATGGCTACACCTTC | CATSDLDSSPYGYTF | . | TRBJ1-2 | TRBV24-1 | .
TGTGCCAGCCAGGACAGCTCTAACTATGGCTACACCTTC | CASQDSSNYGYTF | . | TRBJ1-2 | TRBV28 | .
TGTGCCAGCAGTTATCGTCAAGAGACCCAGTACTTC | CASSYRQETQYF | . | TRBJ2-5 | TRBV6-6 | .
TGTGCCAGCAGCCAAGAGGGCCCTTGGACAGGGGTATATTCACCCCTCCACTTT | CASSQEGPWTGVYSPLHF | TRBD1 | TRBJ1-6 | TRBV14 | .
TGTGCCAGCAGCAAAGCCCAGATCTCCTACGAGCAGTACTTC | CASSKAQISYEQYF | . | TRBJ2-7 | TRBV21-1 | .
TGCAGCGTTGAAGACTGGGGGCAGGAGCAGTACTTC | CSVEDWGQEQYF | . | TRBJ2-7 | TRBV29-1 | .
TGTGCCAGTAGTGCCCCCGGGACAGGGGGTGGCAATGAGCAGTTCTTC | CASSAPGTGGGNEQFF | TRBD1 | TRBJ2-1 | TRBV19 | .
TGTGCCAGTAGTATAGGGGACAGGGTCAATTCACCCCTCCACTTT | CASSIGDRVNSPLHF | TRBD1 | TRBJ1-6 | TRBV19 | .
TGTGCCAGCTCACCACGTAACTACGAGCAGTACTTC | CASSPRNYEQYF | . | TRBJ2-7 | TRBV18 | .
TGTGCCAGCAGCGTACAAGGTGCTGGAAACACCATATATTTT | CASSVQGAGNTIYF | . | TRBJ1-3 | TRBV9 | .
TGTGCCAGCAGTCCAAATACCGGGACAGGGGGCAATCAGCCCCAGCATTTT | CASSPNTGTGGNQPQHF | TRBD1 | TRBJ1-5 | TRBV6-6 | .
TGTGCCAGCAGTTACTCGGAAGTTGGGACCCAGTACTTC | CASSYSEVGTQYF | . | TRBJ2-5 | TRBV6-6 | .
TGTGCCACCAGTGTCACGGGACAAGACACCGGGGAGCTGTTTTTT | CATSVTGQDTGELFF | . | TRBJ2-2 | TRBV24-1 | once
TGTGCCAGCAGCTTGCGGGACAGGGGGAATAATTCACCCCTCCACTTT | CASSLRDRGNNSPLHF | TRBD1 | TRBJ1-6 | TRBV5-4 | .
TGCAGTGCTAGTTCGAAACAACGCTGGGGCACAGATACGCAGTATTTT | CSASSKQRWGTDTQYF | . | TRBJ2-3 | TRBV20-1 | .
TGTGCCAGCAGCTTGTTAGCGGGGCGCAATGAGCAGTTCTTC | CASSLLAGRNEQFF | TRBD2 | TRBJ2-1 | TRBV5-4 | .
TGTGCCAGTAGTGAGGGGACAGTGATCACCGGGGAGCTGTTTTTT | CASSEGTVITGELFF | TRBD1 | TRBJ2-2 | TRBV19 | .
TGTGCCAGCAGCCCTCGGTCAGGCGATCACGCAGATACGCAGTATTTT | CASSPRSGDHADTQYF | . | TRBJ2-3 | TRBV21-1 | .
TGTGCCAGTAGTGTCTCTAGCGGGAGGATGGGAGAGCAGTACTTC | CASSVSSGRMGEQYF | TRBD2 | TRBJ2-7 | TRBV19 | .
TGTGCCAGTAGTATTAAGGGGCCCACTGAAGCTTTCTTT | CASSIKGPTEAFF | . | TRBJ1-1 | TRBV19 | .
TGCGCCAGCAGCAGTACAGGCACAGATACGCAGTATTTT | CASSSTGTDTQYF | . | TRBJ2-3 | TRBV5-1 | .
TGTGCCAGCAGTTTACAGGCTCAAGAGACCCAGTACTTC | CASSLQAQETQYF | . | TRBJ2-5 | TRBV2 | few
TGTGCCAGCAGCACCCCGGACATATCCTATGGCTACACCTTC | CASSTPDISYGYTF | . | TRBJ1-2 | TRBV9 | .
TGTGCCACCAGTGATTTGGGGCTAGCGCCTAGCGGGGCAGATACGCAGTATTTT | CATSDLGLAPSGADTQYF | TRBD2 | TRBJ2-3 | TRBV24-1 | .
TGTGCCAGCAGCCCCGGGACTAGCGTTTACGAGCAGTACTTC | CASSPGTSVYEQYF | TRBD2 | TRBJ2-7 | TRBV5-4 | .
TGTGCCATCAGTGGCGACAGGGGGAACACTGAAGCTTTCTTT | CAISGDRGNTEAFF | TRBD1 | TRBJ1-1 | TRBV10-3 | .
TGTGCCAGCAGCGTAATTACTCCTCGGAGGGGGACAGAATACTCCTATAATTCACCCCTCCACTTT | CASSVITPRRGTEYSYNSPLHF | TRBD1 | TRBJ1-6 | TRBV9 | .
TGTGCCAGTAGTTCGGCAGGCAGTAAGATCTCGAGCTCCTACGAGCAGTACTTC | CASSSAGSKISSSYEQYF | . | TRBJ2-7 | TRBV19 | .
TGTGCCAGCAGCCAAGATCGCTCTTGGCGGCCCCAGCATTTT | CASSQDRSWRPQHF | . | TRBJ1-5 | TRBV3-1/TRBV3-2 | .
TGTGCCAGCAGCCCCACCGACAGGGCAGATACGCAGTATTTT | CASSPTDRADTQYF | TRBD1 | TRBJ2-3 | TRBV6-5 | .
TGTGCCAGCAGCCCAGCGAGGAGTGAAGCTTTCTTT | CASSPARSEAFF | . | TRBJ1-1 | TRBV11-3 | .
TGTGCCAGCAGGCAGGACAGGGCAGGGGAAAAACTGTTTTTT | CASRQDRAGEKLFF | TRBD1 | TRBJ1-4 | TRBV5-4 | .
TGTGCCAGCAGCTTAGTCGGCGGGGGGGCCGGGAGCGGGGAGCTGTTTTTT | CASSLVGGGAGSGELFF | TRBD2 | TRBJ2-2 | TRBV11-2 | once
TGTGCCAGCAGTGAATTATGGGCAGAACAAAAACTGTTTTTT | CASSELWAEQKLFF | . | TRBJ1-4 | TRBV6-1 | .
TGTGCCAGCAGTGACTCCAGCGGGAAGTACAATGAGCAGTTCTTC | CASSDSSGKYNEQFF | TRBD2 | TRBJ2-1 | TRBV6-4 | .
TGTGCCACCAGTGATCCTGGGAGAGACTATGGCTACACCTTC | CATSDPGRDYGYTF | . | TRBJ1-2 | TRBV24-1 | .
TGTGCCACCAGCAGAGTCGCTAGCGGAACCTACCAAGAGACCCAGTACTTC | CATSRVASGTYQETQYF | TRBD2 | TRBJ2-5 | TRBV15 | .
TGTGCCAGCAGTTCCGGGATCCACGAGCAGTACTTC | CASSSGIHEQYF | . | TRBJ2-7 | TRBV28 | many
TGTGCCAACCAGTCGGCGAGCGGGAGTTTCGAGCAGTTCTTC | CANQSASGSFEQFF | TRBD2 | TRBJ2-1 | TRBV19 | once
TGTGCCAGCAGCGTAGGCCTACAGGGAAGACTAGCACCGAGCTCCTACAATGAGCAGTTCTTC | CASSVGLQGRLAPSSYNEQFF | . | TRBJ2-1 | TRBV9 | .
TGTGCCAGCAGCCGGACAGGGGGATATGGCTACACCTTC | CASSRTGGYGYTF | TRBD1 | TRBJ1-2 | TRBV7-2 | .
TGCGCCAGCAGCTTGGAGGCGGTCGGGGTAGATGGGCAGTTCTTC | CASSLEAVGVDGQFF | . | TRBJ2-1 | TRBV5-1 | .
TGTGCCAGCAGCTTAACCGGGACTAGCTATGAGCAGTTCTTC | CASSLTGTSYEQFF | TRBD2 | TRBJ2-1 | TRBV7-3 | .
TGTGCCAGCAGCCCCGGGTCGTCTGGCTACACCTTC | CASSPGSSGYTF | . | TRBJ1-2 | TRBV7-2 | once